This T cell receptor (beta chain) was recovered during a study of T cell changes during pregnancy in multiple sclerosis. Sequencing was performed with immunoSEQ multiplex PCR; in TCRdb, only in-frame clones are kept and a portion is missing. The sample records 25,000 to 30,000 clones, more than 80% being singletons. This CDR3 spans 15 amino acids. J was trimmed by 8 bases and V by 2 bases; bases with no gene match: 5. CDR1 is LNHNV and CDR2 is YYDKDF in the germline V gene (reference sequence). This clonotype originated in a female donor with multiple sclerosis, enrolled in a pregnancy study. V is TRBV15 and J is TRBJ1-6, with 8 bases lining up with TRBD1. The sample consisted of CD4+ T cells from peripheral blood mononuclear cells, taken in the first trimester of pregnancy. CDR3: CATSRQGAGYSPLHF. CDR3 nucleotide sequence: TGTGCCACCAGCAGACAGGGGGCGGGTTATTCACCCCTCCACTTT.